This T cell receptor (beta chain) comes out of a study of response to subunit inactivated influenza vaccine. General observations from the study: New T cells are recruited in small numbers by each seasonal influenza vaccination, according to the authors' suggestion.

This clonotype was seen more than once but under ten times. What it recognizes is unknown. Using its own MiXCR run on the RT-PCR reads, TCRdb lists one record per CDR3 protein. The data show 860,000 or so distinct CDR3 sequences, 21% seen once. The CDR3 loop spans 16 amino acids. Germline V gene sequence: CDR1 SGDLS, CDR2 YYNGEE. V was pared by 0 bases and J by 5 bases, with 15 bases between. This receptor was identified in a man between 50 and 59 years old who received an inactivated influenza vaccine. The material sequenced was PBMCs from blood, taken roughly 5 days after vaccination. The chain uses TRBV9 and TRBJ2-1; possible D gene TRBD2, 6 bases. The CDR3 protein is CASSVGSGSSNNEQFF. The CDR3 DNA follows: TGTGCCAGCAGCGTAGGTAGCGGATCCTCAAACAATGAGCAGTTCTTC. Looking up the rest from reference TRBV9 and TRBJ2-1 gives the full variable domain: DSGVTQTPKHLITATGQRVTLRCSPRSGDLSVYWYQQSLDQGLQFLIQYYNGEERAKGNILERFSAQQFPDLHSELNLSSLELGDSALYFCASSVGSGSSNNEQFFGPGTRLTVL.